One sample yielded the 19 T cell receptor beta chains listed below, sequenced in a study of cytomegalovirus exposure and HLA in healthy donors. The PCR was carried out with 60 Vbeta primers and 13 Jbeta primers. Using immunoSEQ multiplex PCR, the repertoire was profiled, and TCRdb retains in-frame clones only, with some absent. The sample has 150,000 to 200,000 clones; approximately 84% are singletons. Source material: PBMCs. Receptor source: a girl between 5 and 17 years old in good health and CMV-seropositive.

The chain is built from TRBV2 and TRBJ1-1; D gene ambiguous. The CDR3 sequence is 11 residues long. The V and J ends lost 8 bases and 1 base respectively, with 5 bases between them. Germline V gives CDR1 SNHLY, CDR2 FYNNEI. CDR3 in amino acids: CASGQNTEAFF. The CDR3 coding sequence is TGTGCCAGCGGGCAGAACACTGAAGCTTTCTTT.

V and J are TRBV5-5 and TRBJ1-2; 9 positions agree with TRBD1. Germline CDR1 is SGHKS and CDR2 is YYEKEE (reference sequence). The CDR3 contains 14 residues. The ends lost 1 base at V and 6 bases at J; junction bases unmatched: 4. The CDR3 DNA reads as TGTGCCAGCAGCTTGTGGACAGGGGAAGATGGCTACACCTTC. It yields the protein CASSLWTGEDGYTF. Filled out from reference TRBV5-5 and TRBJ1-2, the complete variable domain reads DAGVTQSPTHLIKTRGQQVTLRCSPISGHKSVSWYQQVLGQGPQFIFQYYEKEERGRGNFPDRFSARQFPNYSSELNVNALLLGDSALYLCASSLWTGEDGYTFGSGTRLTVV.

This chain joins TRBV9 and TRBJ1-2; TRBD1 aligns across 7 bases. V dropped 5 bases and J dropped 6; count of bases not matched to a gene: 13. The germline V gene encodes CDR1 SGDLS and CDR2 YYNGEE. The CDR3 loop spans 15 amino acids. Written as DNA, the CDR3 is TGTGCCAGCAGGGGGACAGCGAAGTATAAGGATGGCTACACCTTC. Its protein product is CASRGTAKYKDGYTF.

This clone has a single count. The gene calls are TRBV7-3 and TRBJ1-3; 7 bases map to TRBD1. The ends lost 5 bases at V and 3 bases at J; junction bases unmatched: 13. The CDR3 extends over 17 amino acids. The germline gives CDR1 SGHTA, CDR2 FQGTGA. The CDR3, as DNA: TGTGCCAGCAGCCCCCTTCCGACAGGGAGTGGTGGAAACACCATATATTTT. As protein: CASSPLPTGSGGNTIYF.

The genes are TRBV28 and TRBJ2-5; tentatively, D is TRBD1 (6 bases). Trimming stripped 4 bases from V and 6 bases from J, with 12 bases between. The CDR3 sequence is 13 residues long. Germline loops: CDR1 MDHEN, CDR2 SYDVKM. This chain's CDR3 is CASSWGHGKTQYF. The CDR3 region has the DNA TGTGCCAGCAGTTGGGGGCATGGGAAGACCCAGTACTTC.

The chain links TRBV5-1 to TRBJ2-7, with 7 bases matching TRBD1. Germline V lookup: CDR1 SGHRS, CDR2 YFSETQ. This CDR3 has 16 amino acids. The V gene end was trimmed by 1 base and the J gene end by 3 bases; junction bases not matched to a gene: 10. The CDR3 loop is CASSLFSGTDGYEQYF. The CDR3 nucleotides are TGCGCCAGCAGCTTGTTCTCCGGGACAGACGGCTACGAGCAGTACTTC.

CDR3 sequence (DNA): TGCAGCGTTGAATCGGGTTTTGGGAACACTGAAGCTTTCTTT. Translating it yields CSVESGFGNTEAFF. V usage is TRBV29-1 and J usage is TRBJ1-1, with D hard to call. This CDR3 is 14 amino acids long. The V end was cut by 2 bases, the J end by 1 base, with 11 bases between. Per the germline V gene, CDR1 is SQVTM and CDR2 is ANQGSEA.

The gene calls are TRBV27 and TRBJ1-1; the match to TRBD1 covers 10 bases. This CDR3 has 15 residues. Trimming took 1 base from V and 5 from J; bases not matched to a gene: 4. The germline gives CDR1 MNHEY, CDR2 SMNVEV (reference sequence). The CDR3 here is CASSLWTGGTTEAFF. In DNA form, the CDR3 reads TGTGCCAGCAGTTTATGGACAGGGGGAACGACTGAAGCTTTCTTT.

V usage is TRBV30 and J usage is TRBJ1-5; 9 bases are a match to TRBD1. The J segment lost 7 bases and the V segment lost 2 bases, leaving 12 bases of the junction unmatched. The CDR3 is made up of 16 amino acids. Germline V gene sequence: CDR1 GTSNPN, CDR2 SVGIG (reference sequence). The CDR3 protein is CAWSSHYRGQGQPQHF. CDR3 sequence (DNA): TGTGCCTGGAGTTCACACTACAGGGGGCAAGGGCAGCCCCAGCATTTT.

The J gene is TRBJ2-7, the V gene TRBV27; D remains unclear. CDR3 length: 14 residues. Germline V gives CDR1 MNHEY, CDR2 SMNVEV (reference sequence). V was shortened by 5 bases and J by 3 bases, with 14 bases between the two germline ends. The DNA of the CDR3 is TGTGCCAGCAGTCCCTTCCCCCTAAACTACGAGCAGTACTTC. This gives the protein CASSPFPLNYEQYF.

The chain uses TRBV11-2 and TRBJ2-5, with D perhaps matching TRBD2 (6 bases). The germline V gene encodes CDR1 SGHAT and CDR2 FQNNGV. CDR3 length equals 16 residues. The V and J ends lost 5 bases and 2 bases respectively, with 18 bases between them. The CDR3 sequence: CASSPGGAPGQETQYF. In DNA form, the CDR3 reads TGTGCCAGCAGCCCGGGCGGGGCCCCGGGGCAAGAGACCCAGTACTTC. Combining the CDR3 with reference TRBV11-2 and TRBJ2-5 gives the whole variable domain EAGVAQSPRYKIIEKRQSVAFWCNPISGHATLYWYQQILGQGPKLLIQFQNNGVVDDSQLPKDRFSAERLKGVDSTLKIQPAKLEDSAVYLCASSPGGAPGQETQYFGPGTRLLVL.

This chain joins TRBV6-6 and TRBJ1-2; tentative D call: TRBD1 (6 bases). The CDR3 extends over 13 amino acids. Germline-derived CDR1 and CDR2 are MNHNY and SVGAGI (reference sequence). The ends were cut back, 6 bases at V and 3 bases at J, with 11 bases in the middle. CDR3 amino acids: CASRVGQYYGYTF. The CDR3 DNA sequence: TGTGCCAGCAGGGTCGGACAGTACTATGGCTACACCTTC.

V gene TRBV7-9 combines with J gene TRBJ1-1; D might be TRBD1 (6 bases). Germline V gives CDR1 SEHNR, CDR2 FQNEAQ (reference sequence). Trimming left V 5 bases short and J 3 bases short, with 16 bases between. The length of the CDR3 is 15 residues. CDR3 DNA sequence: TGTGCCAGCAGCCCCAGACAGGATCGTGACACTGAAGCTTTCTTT. Translation: CASSPRQDRDTEAFF.

Concerning this clone: This sample includes further DNA sequences coding for the same CDR3. The gene calls are TRBV23-1 and TRBJ1-1, with D possibly matching TRBD1 (5 bases). TRBV23-1 is known as an ORF, though its function is uncertain. There are 14 residues in the CDR3. V was trimmed by 0 bases and J by 4 bases, leaving 9 bases between them. The CDR3 DNA sequence: TGCGCCAGCAGTCAATCGGAGGGGTTCACTGAAGCTTTCTTT. Residues: CASSQSEGFTEAFF.

This chain connects TRBV6-6 to TRBJ2-7; 7 positions match TRBD1. This CDR3 has 13 amino acids. The V gene end was trimmed by 5 bases and the J gene end by 3 bases; junction bases not matched to a gene: 4. CDR1 is MNHNY, CDR2 SVGAGI, per germline (reference sequence). CDR3 in amino acids: CASSISGGYEQYF. The CDR3 DNA reads TGTGCCAGCAGTATTTCAGGGGGCTACGAGCAGTACTTC.

J is TRBJ2-7 and V is TRBV10-1; D call uncertain. V shed 2 bases and J shed 5 bases, with 10 bases lying between them. From germline, CDR1 is WNHNN and CDR2 SYGVQD (reference sequence). The CDR3 length is 13 residues. CDR3 region: CASSENALHEQYF. CDR3 DNA sequence: TGCGCCAGCAGTGAGAACGCGTTACACGAGCAGTACTTC.

Notes on this clone: One junction end does not reproduce the germline sequence, and a read error may be involved. The rearrangement joins TRBV7-7 to TRBJ1-1; no firm D call. This CDR3 is built from 13 residues. Germline CDR1 reads SSHAT; CDR2 reads FNYEAQ (reference sequence). Here the CDR3 DNA reads TGTGCTAGCAGCTCTGGCAAAAACACTGAAGCTTTCTTT. It yields the protein CASSSGKNTEAFF. The entire variable domain, with the rest obtained from reference TRBV7-7 and TRBJ1-1, is as follows: GAGVSQSPRYKVTKRGQDVTLRCDPISSHATLYWYQQALGQGPEFLTYFNYEAQPDKSGLPSDRFSAERPEGSISTLTIQRTEQRDSAMYRCASSSGKNTEAFFGQGTRLTVV.

The rearrangement uses TRBV7-8 and TRBJ2-5; 9 bases are a match to TRBD2. The CDR3 extends over 18 amino acids. V dropped 3 bases and J dropped 3; count of bases not matched to a gene: 14. Per the germline V gene, CDR1 is SGHVS and CDR2 is FQNEAQ. The CDR3: CASSFTKSGGSSKETQYF. In DNA, the CDR3 is TGTGCCAGCAGCTTTACGAAAAGCGGGGGGTCGAGCAAAGAGACCCAGTACTTC.

The V call is TRBV9, the J call TRBJ1-1; D is ambiguous. This CDR3 has 14 residues. The germline CDR1 and CDR2 sequences are SGDLS and YYNGEE. The V end lost 0 bases, the J end lost 4 bases, and 10 bases lay between the germline ends. The CDR3 loop is CASSVGGGPTEAFF. CDR3 coding DNA: TGTGCCAGCAGCGTAGGGGGAGGCCCCACTGAAGCTTTCTTT.